This TCR beta chain was identified in a study of blood T cell repertoires in COVID-19. Study context: Acute-phase and convalescent COVID-19 samples originated in the United States, Italy and Spain. In each case, the material was cDNA or gDNA derived from T cells, B-cell-depleted T cells, or PBMCs.

Authors' data handling: Estimation of nucleated cell counts was performed using reference gene primer amplification. The table came from immunoSEQ multiplex PCR; TCRdb's copy has only in-frame clones and leaves some out. V and J calls plus clone size are reproduced from that table; the DNA served to infer D and trimming. This sample has 200,000 to 250,000 clones; 70% to 90% occur once, and the top ten carry approximately 12%. The CDR3 spans 16 residues. Germline V gene lookup returns CDR1 MNHEY and CDR2 SVGEGT. The V end lost 0 bases, the J end lost 2 bases, and 13 bases lay between the germline ends.

The V call is TRBV6-2 or TRBV6-3, the J call TRBJ1-2; D ambiguous. The material sequenced was peripheral blood. The source of this sequence is a woman under 30 who had recovered from COVID-19. CDR3 loop: CASSYSFRRGNYGYTF. In DNA, the CDR3 is TGTGCCAGCAGTTACTCGTTTCGTCGGGGAAACTATGGCTACACCTTC.